These T cell receptor beta chains were read from a single sample in a study of blood T cell repertoires in COVID-19. The table came from immunoSEQ multiplex PCR; TCRdb's copy has only in-frame clones and leaves some out. Of 30,000 to 35,000 clones listed, about 85% are singletons. Source material: peripheral blood. These TCRs come from a human donor with acute or convalescent COVID-19. The donor label of this sample is uncertain. The CDR3 runs from the conserved cysteine through the conserved F or W. The D gene is left open where the match is weak. Size is omitted from some rows. Given values are once, few, many or a class for expanded clones.

length: 14; size: NA; V: TRBV5-1; J: TRBJ1-2; D: TRBD1; CDR3: CASSWGQPRDGYTF; DNA: TGCGCCAGCAGCTGGGGACAGCCCCGAGATGGCTACACCTTC
length: 15; size: NA; V: TRBV5-4; J: TRBJ2-3; D: NA; CDR3: CASSLDASGTDTQYF; DNA: TGTGCCAGCAGCTTGGATGCTAGCGGCACAGATACGCAGTATTTT
length: 16; size: few; V: TRBV4-3; J: TRBJ2-7; D: TRBD1; CDR3: CASSQDRQGVRVEQYF; DNA: TGCGCCAGCAGCCAAGATCGACAGGGGGTACGGGTCGAGCAGTACTTC
length: 14; size: NA; V: TRBV6-5; J: TRBJ2-7; D: NA; CDR3: CASSYSASAYEQYF; DNA: TGTGCCAGCAGTTACTCGGCTAGCGCATACGAGCAGTACTTC
length: 13; size: NA; V: TRBV7-2; J: TRBJ2-7; D: TRBD2; CDR3: CASSLSGTYEQYF; DNA: TGTGCCAGCAGCTTAAGCGGGACCTACGAGCAGTACTTC
length: 14; size: NA; V: TRBV2; J: TRBJ2-4; D: NA; CDR3: CASTPGWTSNIQYF; DNA: TGTGCCAGCACCCCCGGGTGGACTTCAAACATTCAGTACTTC
length: 12; size: NA; V: TRBV28; J: TRBJ2-3; D: TRBD2; CDR3: CAGGGSADTQYF; DNA: TGTGCCGGGGGAGGGAGCGCAGATACGCAGTATTTT
length: 13; size: NA; V: TRBV2; J: TRBJ2-7; D: NA; CDR3: CASSEGPQEEQYF; DNA: TGTGCCAGCAGTGAGGGGCCCCAGGAGGAGCAGTACTTC
length: 16; size: NA; V: TRBV6-2/TRBV6-3; J: TRBJ1-5; D: NA; CDR3: CASSHHGRGGNQPQHF; DNA: TGTGCCAGCAGTCATCATGGGAGGGGAGGGAATCAGCCCCAGCATTTT
length: 17; size: NA; V: TRBV2; J: TRBJ1-1; D: NA; CDR3: CASTLTRDTKRDTEAFF; DNA: TGTGCCAGCACTCTCACTCGGGACACCAAGAGGGACACTGAAGCTTTCTTT
length: 15; size: NA; V: TRBV6-6; J: TRBJ2-1; D: TRBD2; CDR3: CASSKRGSLQNEQFF; DNA: TGTGCCAGCAGCAAGCGGGGGAGTCTTCAGAATGAGCAGTTCTTC
length: 17; size: NA; V: TRBV4-3; J: TRBJ2-3; D: TRBD2; CDR3: CASSHRTSGRVGDTQYF; DNA: TGCGCCAGCAGCCACAGGACTAGCGGGAGGGTAGGAGATACGCAGTATTTT
length: 15; size: NA; V: TRBV30; J: TRBJ2-5; D: TRBD2; CDR3: CAWRGLAGIQETQYF; DNA: TGTGCCTGGAGAGGACTAGCGGGTATCCAAGAGACCCAGTACTTC
length: 16; size: NA; V: TRBV6-2/TRBV6-3; J: TRBJ1-5; D: TRBD1; CDR3: CASSRTGGWGNQPQHF; DNA: TGTGCCAGCAGCCGTACAGGGGGCTGGGGCAATCAGCCCCAGCATTTT
length: 19; size: NA; V: TRBV27; J: TRBJ2-1; D: TRBD2; CDR3: CASSTRTSGSLPFRNEQFF; DNA: TGTGCCAGCAGTACGCGGACTAGCGGGAGTTTACCCTTTCGCAATGAGCAGTTCTTC
length: 11; size: NA; V: TRBV29-1; J: TRBJ2-1; D: NA; CDR3: CSAAVTEQSVF; DNA: TGCAGCGCAGCGGTGACGGAACAATCGGTCTTC
length: 14; size: NA; V: TRBV18; J: TRBJ2-3; D: NA; CDR3: CASSPISSTDTQYF; DNA: TGTGCCAGCTCACCTATATCGAGCACAGATACGCAGTATTTT
length: 13; size: few; V: TRBV5-1; J: TRBJ1-6; D: NA; CDR3: CASSPTDNSPLHF; DNA: TGCGCCAGCAGCCCGACAGATAATTCACCCCTCCACTTT
length: 14; size: NA; V: TRBV2; J: TRBJ1-5; D: NA; CDR3: CASSYDGLNQPQHF; DNA: TGTGCCAGCAGTTACGACGGACTCAATCAGCCCCAGCATTTT
length: 14; size: NA; V: TRBV24-1; J: TRBJ1-2; D: TRBD1; CDR3: CATSDNRGGDGYTF; DNA: TGTGCCACCAGTGACAACAGGGGTGGCGATGGCTACACCTTC
length: 12; size: NA; V: TRBV28; J: TRBJ1-2; D: NA; CDR3: CASSASTRGYTF; DNA: TGTGCCAGCAGTGCATCAACGCGCGGCTACACCTTC
length: 16; size: NA; V: TRBV9; J: TRBJ2-7; D: TRBD1; CDR3: CASSVDPGQVSPEQYF; DNA: TGTGCCAGCAGCGTGGATCCGGGACAGGTATCTCCCGAGCAGTACTTC
length: 14; size: NA; V: TRBV5-4; J: TRBJ2-1; D: TRBD1; CDR3: CASSYEQGYNEQFF; DNA: TGTGCCAGCAGCTATGAACAGGGGTACAATGAGCAGTTCTTC
length: 14; size: NA; V: TRBV4-1; J: TRBJ2-1; D: NA; CDR3: CASSHSDSLNEQFF; DNA: TGCGCCAGCAGCCATTCGGACAGTCTCAATGAGCAGTTCTTC
length: 17; size: NA; V: TRBV18; J: TRBJ2-2; D: TRBD2; CDR3: CASSPQTAGGNTGELFF; DNA: TGTGCCAGCTCACCGCAGACTGCGGGGGGGAACACCGGGGAGCTGTTTTTT
length: 16; size: NA; V: TRBV19; J: TRBJ2-1; D: TRBD2; CDR3: CASSMTGGITYNEQFF; DNA: TGTGCCAGTAGTATGACGGGAGGGATAACCTACAATGAGCAGTTCTTC
length: 14; size: NA; V: TRBV7-2; J: TRBJ1-6; D: NA; CDR3: CASSLVRGGSPLHF; DNA: TGTGCCAGCAGCTTAGTTAGGGGAGGATCACCCCTCCACTTT
length: 15; size: once; V: TRBV18; J: TRBJ1-2; D: NA; CDR3: CASSPRDKGSAGYTF; DNA: TGTGCCAGCTCACCCAGGGACAAGGGTTCCGCTGGCTACACCTTC
length: 15; size: NA; V: TRBV27; J: TRBJ2-1; D: TRBD2; CDR3: CASSEGLAGFNEQFF; DNA: TGTGCCAGCAGCGAGGGACTAGCGGGGTTCAATGAGCAGTTCTTC
length: 16; size: NA; V: TRBV7-6; J: TRBJ2-1; D: TRBD1; CDR3: CASSAGQGLTYNEQFF; DNA: TGTGCCAGCAGCGCGGGACAGGGGTTAACCTACAATGAGCAGTTCTTC
length: 16; size: NA; V: TRBV7-6; J: TRBJ1-1; D: NA; CDR3: CASSLGWATGSTEAFF; DNA: TGTGCCAGCAGCTTAGGGTGGGCAACGGGGAGCACTGAAGCTTTCTTT